This record covers a single T cell receptor (beta chain). This entry is derived from a study of shared T cell receptors in the human thymus. Profiled with immunoSEQ multiplex PCR; TCRdb holds only in-frame clones, not every one. The sample yields hundreds of thousands of clones, roughly 88% seen once. The CDR3 spans 14 residues. Germline CDR1 and CDR2: MNHEY and SVGAGI. Trimming cost V 6 bases and J 0 bases, with 12 bases left between them. The sample was also reused in another study, on human thymus T cells. Per that study: The donors were infants in Finland with congenital heart defects, otherwise immunologically healthy. Obtained as resections during corrective heart surgery, the thymus tissue was then studied. The authors found apparently biased V and J gene usage in thymic and blood repertoires.

This sequence originates from a girl less than two years old with a congenital heart defect. The rearrangement links TRBV6-5 to TRBJ2-7; D is ambiguous. What was sequenced was thymocytes. For the CDR3, the DNA is TGTGCCAGCAGCGAAGACTGGAGCTCCTACGAGCAGTACTTC. Translation gives CASSEDWSSYEQYF.